This T cell receptor beta chain was captured in a study of T-cell reconstitution after alpha-beta-depleted transplantation in children listed by TCRdb under 2016. Regarding the research as a whole: T-cell immune reconstitution after TCRalphabeta/CD19-depleted allogeneic hematopoietic cell transplantation in children was quantitatively tracked in the study by means of TCR repertoire profiling.

This clonotype was recorded at least ten times. The antigen it binds to is not known. The record has no base qualities; no much larger clone is one base away. The CDR3 contains 16 residues, cysteine and phenylalanine counted. The read is trimmed to its CDR3 DNA, 48 bases read in frame from base 1. The CDR1 and CDR2 encoded by the germline V gene are SGHAT and FQNNGV. The germline V end is reduced by 0 bases and the J end by 2 bases; junction bases left unmatched: 4. Library preparation employed PCR. Sequencing took place on an Illumina HiSeq 2500. TCR libraries were prepared with molecular barcoding, using unique molecular identifiers to normalize TCRbeta repertoire quantification. TCRdb passed the public sequencing reads through fastp at Q25 and MiXCR, retaining productive beta sequences. Rows matching on CDR3 protein sequence are summarized as one entry with the most common DNA and genes. Within this sample are 400,000 to 500,000 distinct CDR3 sequences, with 9.5% to 13% of them counted one time only. The ten biggest clones cover roughly 5.5% of the sample.

The sequence was obtained from a human donor who donated a stem cell graft to a child with acute myeloid leukemia. The sequenced sample was PBMCs from the stem cell graft donor, obtained from the stem cell graft. The chain employs TRBV11-2 and TRBJ2-3, and 8 bases in between align with TRBD2. The CDR3 protein: CASSLEVAGSTDTQYF. The DNA sequence is as follows: TGTGCCAGCAGCTTAGAAGTAGCGGGGTCCACAGATACGCAGTATTTT.